Shown below are 10 T cell receptor beta chains from a single sample sequenced in a study of human T cells and chemical hapten exposure. Time point in this sample: healthy volunteer bleed at 6 weeks. Extraction yielded total RNA from whole blood (unfractionated). MiXCR, applied by TCRdb to the RACE reads, yields one record per CDR3 protein. The table has approximately 79,000 distinct CDR3 sequences, approximately 8% seen once. Sample: whole blood. The receptors originated from a male donor in good health. Some clones in this sample may be carry-over from other donors' samples.

At least ten counts were recorded for this clonotype. V usage is TRBV6-5 and J usage is TRBJ1-2; D is ambiguous. The germline V gene encodes CDR1 MNHEY and CDR2 SVGAGI. This CDR3 contains 14 residues. The V end was cut by 5 bases, the J end by 4 bases, with 14 bases between. CDR3 sequence reads: CASSTGSLGYGYTF. Written as DNA, the CDR3 is TGTGCCAGCAGTACGGGAAGCCTGGGCTATGGCTACACCTTC.

This clonotype has only a few counts. The gene calls are TRBV2 and TRBJ2-5, with a possible D match to TRBD1 (5 bases). V lost 7 bases and J 5 bases, leaving 17 bases between the germline ends. The CDR3 consists of 14 residues. CDR1 is SNHLY and CDR2 is FYNNEI in the germline V gene. Written as DNA, the CDR3 is TGTGCCAGCACAAGGGGCCCCTTGTTGGAGACCCAGTACTTC. Amino acids: CASTRGPLLETQYF.

The table lists this clonotype with a few counts. The V gene is TRBV29-1, the J gene TRBJ2-2; D is possibly TRBD2 (6 bases). CDR1 and CDR2 from the germline V gene are SQVTM and ANQGSEA. This CDR3 spans 12 amino acids. The V end lost 4 bases, the J end lost 3 bases, and 6 bases lay between the germline ends. The CDR3 sequence: CSVGGDTGELFF. In nucleotides, the CDR3 is TGCAGCGTTGGGGGGGACACCGGGGAGCTGTTTTTT.

The chain combines TRBV6-2 or TRBV6-3 with TRBJ2-1; 10 bases map to TRBD2. The CDR3 contains 17 residues. CDR1 is MNHEY, CDR2 SVGEGT, per germline. V lost 0 bases to trimming and J lost 4 bases; unmatched junction nucleotides: 6. CDR3 region: CASSYSPSGGIYNEQFF. CDR3 coding DNA: TGTGCCAGCAGTTACTCGCCTAGCGGGGGCATTTACAATGAGCAGTTCTTC.

The gene calls are TRBV7-8 and TRBJ2-7, with D unclear. V gave up 5 bases and J gave up 2 bases, with 13 bases separating them. Germline V gene data show CDR1 as SGHVS and CDR2 as FQNEAQ. This CDR3 spans 14 amino acids. The CDR3 region has the DNA TGTGCCAGCAGCCACCGAAGGGAACCCTACGAGCAGTACTTC. Amino acids: CASSHRREPYEQYF.

Only a few counts were recorded for this clonotype. The V and J genes are TRBV19 and TRBJ1-5, with 7 nucleotides matching TRBD1. J was trimmed by 3 bases and V by 5 bases; bases with no gene match: 4. CDR3 size: 14 residues. Germline V CDR1 and CDR2: LNHDA, SQIVND (reference sequence). CDR3 sequence reads: CASSVQGLNQPQHF. The DNA for the CDR3 is TGTGCCAGTAGTGTACAGGGGCTCAATCAGCCCCAGCATTTT.

This rearrangement joins TRBV7-9 to TRBJ1-1; D possibly corresponds to TRBD1 (5 bases). V lost 5 bases and J lost 7, with 11 bases in between. In germline, CDR1 is SEHNR, CDR2 FQNEAQ (reference sequence). The CDR3 runs 12 residues. CDR3 bases: TGTGCCAGCAGCCCCGGACACGGTGAAGCTTTCTTT. Amino acid sequence: CASSPGHGEAFF. Looking up the rest from reference TRBV7-9 and TRBJ1-1 gives the full variable domain: DTGVSQNPRHKITKRGQNVTFRCDPISEHNRLYWYRQTLGQGPEFLTYFQNEAQLEKSRLLSDRFSAERPKGSFSTLEIQRTEQGDSAMYLCASSPGHGEAFFGQGTRLTVV.

This chain links TRBV5-1 with TRBJ2-2; D possibly matches TRBD1 or TRBD2 (5 bases each). CDR1 and CDR2 from the germline V gene are SGHRS and YFSETQ. The CDR3 spans 15 residues. Deletions cut 0 bases from V and 4 bases from J, with 10 bases between. The CDR3 loop is CASSLAGDRTGELFF. CDR3 nucleotides: TGCGCCAGCAGCTTGGCCGGGGACCGCACCGGGGAGCTGTTTTTT. The full variable domain, completed using reference TRBV5-1 and TRBJ2-2, is KAGVTQTPRYLIKTRGQQVTLSCSPISGHRSVSWYQQTPGQGLQFLFEYFSETQRNKGNFPGRFSGRQFSNSRSEMNVSTLELGDSALYLCASSLAGDRTGELFFGEGSRLTVL.

Ten or more counts support this clonotype. V and J are TRBV7-9 and TRBJ1-1; D remains unclear. Trimming removed 4 bases at V and 3 bases at J, with 6 bases between. The CDR3 spans 12 residues. Germline V gene lookup returns CDR1 SEHNR and CDR2 FQNEAQ (reference sequence). CDR3 in DNA: TGTGCCAGCAGCTGGGCCGACACTGAAGCTTTCTTT. Its protein is CASSWADTEAFF.

The chain employs TRBV6-2 or TRBV6-3 and TRBJ2-1; a weak D match, TRBD1 (6 bases). There are 14 residues in the CDR3. From germline, CDR1 is MNHEY and CDR2 SVGEGT. Trimming took off 3 bases at V and 8 bases at J, with 14 bases between the two ends. The CDR3 bases are TGTGCCAGCAGTTATTGGGACCCAGGGGATGAGCAGTTCTTC. Its protein is CASSYWDPGDEQFF.